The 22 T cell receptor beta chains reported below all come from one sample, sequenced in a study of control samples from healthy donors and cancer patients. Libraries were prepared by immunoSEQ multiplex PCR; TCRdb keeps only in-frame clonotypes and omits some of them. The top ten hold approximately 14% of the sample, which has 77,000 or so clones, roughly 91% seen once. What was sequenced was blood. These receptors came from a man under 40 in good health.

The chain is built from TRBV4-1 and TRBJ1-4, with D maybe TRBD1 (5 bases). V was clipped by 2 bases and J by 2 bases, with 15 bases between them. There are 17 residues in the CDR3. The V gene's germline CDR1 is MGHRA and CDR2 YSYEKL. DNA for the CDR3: TGCGCCAGCAGCCAAAGGGTAGGGGATCCCACTAATGAAAAACTGTTTTTT. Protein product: CASSQRVGDPTNEKLFF.

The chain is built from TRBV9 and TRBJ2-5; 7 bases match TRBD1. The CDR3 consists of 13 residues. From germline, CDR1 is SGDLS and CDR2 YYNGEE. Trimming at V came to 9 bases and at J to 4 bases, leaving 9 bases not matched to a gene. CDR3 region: CATGAGGLETQYF. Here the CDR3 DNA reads TGTGCCACCGGGGCAGGGGGATTAGAGACCCAGTACTTC. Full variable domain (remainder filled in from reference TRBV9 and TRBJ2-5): DSGVTQTPKHLITATGQRVTLRCSPRSGDLSVYWYQQSLDQGLQFLIQYYNGEERAKGNILERFSAQQFPDLHSELNLSSLELGDSALYFCATGAGGLETQYFGPGTRLLVL.

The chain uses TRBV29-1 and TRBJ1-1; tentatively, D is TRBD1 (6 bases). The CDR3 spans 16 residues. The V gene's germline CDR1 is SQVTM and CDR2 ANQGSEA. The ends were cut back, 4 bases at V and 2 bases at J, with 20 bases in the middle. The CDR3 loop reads CSVGETGASINTEAFF. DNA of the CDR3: TGCAGCGTTGGGGAGACAGGCGCATCGATAAACACTGAAGCTTTCTTT.

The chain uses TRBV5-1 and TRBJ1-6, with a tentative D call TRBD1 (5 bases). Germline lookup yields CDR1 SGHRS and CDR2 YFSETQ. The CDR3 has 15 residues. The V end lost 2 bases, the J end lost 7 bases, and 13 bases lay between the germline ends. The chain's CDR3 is CASSLPGRLNSPLHF. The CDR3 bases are TGCGCCAGCAGCTTACCGGGACGGCTGAATTCACCCCTCCACTTT.

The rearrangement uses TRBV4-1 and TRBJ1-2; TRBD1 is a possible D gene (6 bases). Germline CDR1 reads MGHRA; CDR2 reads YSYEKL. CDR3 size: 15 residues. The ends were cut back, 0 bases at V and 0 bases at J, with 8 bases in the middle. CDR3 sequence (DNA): TGCGCCAGCAGCCAAGACAGGGGAACTAACTATGGCTACACCTTC. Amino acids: CASSQDRGTNYGYTF.

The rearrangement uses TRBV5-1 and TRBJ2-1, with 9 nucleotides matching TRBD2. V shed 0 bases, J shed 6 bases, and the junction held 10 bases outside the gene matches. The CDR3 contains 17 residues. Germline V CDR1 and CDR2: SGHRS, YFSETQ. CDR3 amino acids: CASSLVPLAGPFNEQFF. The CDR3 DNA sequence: TGCGCCAGCAGCTTGGTTCCCCTAGCGGGACCCTTCAATGAGCAGTTCTTC.

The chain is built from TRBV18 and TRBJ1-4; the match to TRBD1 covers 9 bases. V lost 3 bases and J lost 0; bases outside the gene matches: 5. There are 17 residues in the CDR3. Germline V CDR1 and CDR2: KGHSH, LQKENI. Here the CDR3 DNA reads TGTGCCAGCTCACCCGGACAGGGGATGCCAACTAATGAAAAACTGTTTTTT. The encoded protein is CASSPGQGMPTNEKLFF.

The CDR3: CASTSLAKNIQYF. DNA for the CDR3: TGTGCCAGCACGTCGTTAGCCAAAAACATTCAGTACTTC. The chain combines TRBV6-5 with TRBJ2-4; D is ambiguous. Germline assignment: CDR1 MNHEY and CDR2 SVGAGI. Trimming took 7 bases from V and 0 from J, leaving 7 bases between them. The CDR3 extends over 13 amino acids.

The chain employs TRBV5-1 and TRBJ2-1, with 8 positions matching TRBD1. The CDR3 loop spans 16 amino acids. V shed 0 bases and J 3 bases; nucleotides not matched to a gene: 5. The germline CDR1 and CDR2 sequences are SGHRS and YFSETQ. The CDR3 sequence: CASSLARTGNYNEQFF. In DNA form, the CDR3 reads TGCGCCAGCAGCTTGGCCCGGACAGGGAACTACAATGAGCAGTTCTTC.

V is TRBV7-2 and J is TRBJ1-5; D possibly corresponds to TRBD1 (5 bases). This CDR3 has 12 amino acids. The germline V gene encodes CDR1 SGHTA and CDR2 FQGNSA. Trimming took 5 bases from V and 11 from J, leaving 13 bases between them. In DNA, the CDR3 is TGTGCCAGCAGCCCCGGGACGGGGGCCCAGCATTTT. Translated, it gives CASSPGTGAQHF. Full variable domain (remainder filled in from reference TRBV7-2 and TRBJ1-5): GAGVSQSPSNKVTEKGKDVELRCDPISGHTALYWYRQSLGQGLEFLIYFQGNSAPDKSGLPSDRFSAERTGGSVSTLTIQRTQQEDSAVYLCASSPGTGAQHFGDGTRLSIL.

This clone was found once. The CDR3 DNA reads as TGTGCCAGCGTCGGACAGGGCTACTACGAGCAGTACTTC. It codes for CASVGQGYYEQYF. J is TRBJ2-7 and V is TRBV2; the match to TRBD1 covers 8 bases. V dropped 8 bases and J dropped 3; count of bases not matched to a gene: 6. The length of the CDR3 is 13 residues. Germline V gene sequence: CDR1 SNHLY, CDR2 FYNNEI.

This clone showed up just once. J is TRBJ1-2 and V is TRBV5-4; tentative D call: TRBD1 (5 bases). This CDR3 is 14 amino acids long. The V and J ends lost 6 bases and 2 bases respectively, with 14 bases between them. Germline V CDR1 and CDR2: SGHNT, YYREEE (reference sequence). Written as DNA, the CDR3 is TGTGCCAGCATCGGGACGGAGGAGAACTATGGCTACACCTTC. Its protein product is CASIGTEENYGYTF.

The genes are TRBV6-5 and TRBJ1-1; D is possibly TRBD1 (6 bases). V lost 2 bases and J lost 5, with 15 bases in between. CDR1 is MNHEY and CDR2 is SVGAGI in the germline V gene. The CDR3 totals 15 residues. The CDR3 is CASSYGRGGATEAFF. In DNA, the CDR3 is TGTGCCAGCAGTTACGGAAGGGGGGGCGCGACTGAAGCTTTCTTT.

CDR3 DNA sequence: TGTGCCAGCAGCTCCTCCGGGACTAGCGGTACAGATACGCAGTATTTT. It yields the protein CASSSSGTSGTDTQYF. This chain links TRBV11-3 with TRBJ2-3; TRBD2 matches at 11 bases. Trimming took 4 bases from V and 3 from J; bases not matched to a gene: 6. Germline V CDR1 and CDR2: SGHNT, YENEEA. CDR3 size: 16 residues. Variable domain in full (rest from reference TRBV11-3 and TRBJ2-3): EAGVVQSPRYKIIEKKQPVAFWCNPISGHNTLYWYLQNLGQGPELLIRYENEEAVDDSQLPKDRFSAERLKGVDSTLKIQPAELGDSAVYLCASSSSGTSGTDTQYFGPGTRLTVL.

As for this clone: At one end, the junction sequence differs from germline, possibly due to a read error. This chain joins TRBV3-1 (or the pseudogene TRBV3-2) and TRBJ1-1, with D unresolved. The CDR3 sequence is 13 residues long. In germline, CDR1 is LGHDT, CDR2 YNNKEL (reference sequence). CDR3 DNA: TGTGCCAGCAGCCAAGATGGGCAGCGCCTCATGATCTTT. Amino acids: CASSQDGQRLMIF.

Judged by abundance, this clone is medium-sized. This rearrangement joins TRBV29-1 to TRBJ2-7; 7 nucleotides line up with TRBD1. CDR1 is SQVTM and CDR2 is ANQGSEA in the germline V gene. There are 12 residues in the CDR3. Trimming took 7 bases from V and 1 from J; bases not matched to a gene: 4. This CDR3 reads CSAGDSSYEQYF. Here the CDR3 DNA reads TGCAGCGCCGGGGACAGTTCCTACGAGCAGTACTTC.

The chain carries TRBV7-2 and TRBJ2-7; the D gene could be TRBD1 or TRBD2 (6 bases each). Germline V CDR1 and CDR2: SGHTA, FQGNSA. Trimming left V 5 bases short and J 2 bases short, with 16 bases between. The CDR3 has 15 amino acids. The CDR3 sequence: CASSGGHLSAYEQYF. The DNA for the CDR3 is TGTGCCAGCAGCGGGGGGCACCTCAGCGCCTACGAGCAGTACTTC.

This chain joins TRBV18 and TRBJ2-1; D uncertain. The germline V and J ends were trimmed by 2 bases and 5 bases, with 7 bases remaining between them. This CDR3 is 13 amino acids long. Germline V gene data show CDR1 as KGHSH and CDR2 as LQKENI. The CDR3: CASSPGLNNEQFF. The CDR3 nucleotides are TGTGCCAGCTCACCAGGGCTCAACAATGAGCAGTTCTTC.

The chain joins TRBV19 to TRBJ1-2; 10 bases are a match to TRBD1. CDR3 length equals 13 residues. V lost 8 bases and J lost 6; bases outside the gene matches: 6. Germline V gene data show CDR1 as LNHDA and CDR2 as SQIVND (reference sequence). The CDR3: CASASTGGDGYTF. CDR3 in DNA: TGTGCCAGTGCCTCGACAGGGGGCGATGGCTACACCTTC.

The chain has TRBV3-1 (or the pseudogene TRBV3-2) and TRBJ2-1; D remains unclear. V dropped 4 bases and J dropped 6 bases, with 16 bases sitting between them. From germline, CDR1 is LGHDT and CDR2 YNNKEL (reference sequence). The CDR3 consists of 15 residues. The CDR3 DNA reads TGTGCCAGCAGCCTCGCCCCTACACAAGTCAATGAGCAGTTCTTC. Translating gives CASSLAPTQVNEQFF.

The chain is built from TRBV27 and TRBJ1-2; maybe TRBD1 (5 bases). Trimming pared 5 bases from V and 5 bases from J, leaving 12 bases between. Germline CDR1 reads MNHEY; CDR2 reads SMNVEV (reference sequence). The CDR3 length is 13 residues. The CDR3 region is CASSPGTSYGYTF. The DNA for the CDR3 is TGTGCCAGCAGTCCCGGGACGTCATATGGCTACACCTTC.

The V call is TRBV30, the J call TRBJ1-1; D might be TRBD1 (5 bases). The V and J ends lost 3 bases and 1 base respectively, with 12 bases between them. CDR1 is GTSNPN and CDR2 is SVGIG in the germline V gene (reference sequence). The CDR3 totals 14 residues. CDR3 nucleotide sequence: TGTGCCTGGAGCGTGACAGCCCAGAACACTGAAGCTTTCTTT. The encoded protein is CAWSVTAQNTEAFF.